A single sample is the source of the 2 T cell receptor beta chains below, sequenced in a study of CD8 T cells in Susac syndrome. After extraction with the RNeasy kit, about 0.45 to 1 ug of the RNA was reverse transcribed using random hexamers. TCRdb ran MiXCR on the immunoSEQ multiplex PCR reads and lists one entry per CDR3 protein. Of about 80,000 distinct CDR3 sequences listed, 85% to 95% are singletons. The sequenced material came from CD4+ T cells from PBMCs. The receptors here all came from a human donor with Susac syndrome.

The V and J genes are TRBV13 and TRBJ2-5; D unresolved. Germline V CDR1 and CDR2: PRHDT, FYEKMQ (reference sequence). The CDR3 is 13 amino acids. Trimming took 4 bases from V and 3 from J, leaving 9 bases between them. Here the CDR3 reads CASSSEPEETQYF. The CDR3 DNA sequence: TGTGCCAGCAGCTCCGAACCCGAAGAGACCCAGTACTTC.

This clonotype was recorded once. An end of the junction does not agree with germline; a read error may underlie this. Written as DNA, the CDR3 is TGTGCCAGCAGCTTTCAGGCGGTAGCGGGAGTACACTTC. It codes for CASSFQAVAGVHF. This chain links TRBV7-2 with TRBJ2-5, with 9 bases lining up with TRBD2. Germline V CDR1 and CDR2: SGHTA, FQGNSA. This CDR3 spans 13 amino acids.